The present T cell receptor beta chain was sequenced within a study of blood T cell repertoires in COVID-19. Recruitment covered over 20 US areas and drew participants whose ages spanned roughly 18 to 89 years. Assay: immunoSEQ multiplex PCR; the TCRdb copy retains only in-frame clones and omits some. The table records 250,000 or so clones, around 81% of them present only once. Germline assignment: CDR1 SEHNR and CDR2 FQNEAQ (reference sequence). Deletions cut 1 base from V and 4 bases from J, with 13 bases between. This CDR3 region has 15 residues. The rearrangement uses TRBV7-9 and TRBJ1-1; tentative D call: TRBD1 (5 bases). Sequenced material: PBMCs or T cells enriched from blood (not recorded which). The sequence was collected from a man aged 50-60 years who had recovered from COVID-19. The CDR3 is CASSLGQGVGTEAFF. In nucleotides, the CDR3 is TGTGCCAGCAGCTTAGGTCAGGGCGTAGGCACTGAAGCTTTCTTT.